Here is one TCR beta chain with its context. Antigen: not known. Unique molecular identifiers were used in preparing the TCRbeta library. MiXCR, run by TCRdb on the PCR reads, gives a single entry per CDR3 protein. The sample has approximately 190,000 distinct CDR3 sequences, roughly 6% seen once. This entry comes from a study of T-cell reconstitution after alpha-beta-depleted transplantation in children. Findings and caveats of the study: Once a year had passed after transplant, T-cell counts and diversity came mostly from newly produced T cells. Several hundred expanded graft clones reportedly supplied alpha-beta T cells about two months after transplant.

The CDR3 contains 16 residues. V dropped 3 bases and J dropped 3; count of bases not matched to a gene: 10. The sequence came from a girl under three years old with combined immunodeficiency, due to receive a stem cell transplant. The sample here was PBMCs, taken before TCRalphabeta/CD19-depleted stem cell transplant. V is TRBV23-1 and J is TRBJ2-5; 7 nucleotides align to TRBD1. TRBV23-1 is placed among ORFs of uncertain function. CDR3 residues: CASSHPKDRAKETQYF. DNA for the CDR3: TGCGCCAGCAGTCATCCAAAAGACAGGGCCAAAGAGACCCAGTACTTC.